This T cell receptor (beta chain) emerged from a study of blood T cell repertoires in COVID-19. Study background: Samples taken during acute and convalescent COVID-19 were collected in the United States, Italy and Spain.

Repertoires were generated with immunoSEQ multiplex PCR, while TCRdb's copy carries only in-frame clones and drops some. Seen here are over 300,000 clones, around 85% observed once, and the top ten hold under 2.5%. Sequencing used PBMCs or T cells enriched from blood (not recorded which). This TCR came from a man aged 25 to 40 who had recovered from COVID-19.

CDR3 sequence: CASSQGLGREKLFF. In DNA, the CDR3 is TGTGCCAGCAGCCAAGGTCTGGGGAGGGAAAAACTGTTTTTT. The chain recombines TRBV3-1 (or the pseudogene TRBV3-2) with TRBJ1-4; D remains unclear. Germline-derived CDR1 and CDR2 are LGHDT and YNNKEL (reference sequence). Trimming cost V 1 base and J 8 bases, with 11 bases left between them. The CDR3 covers 14 residues.